This T cell receptor (beta chain) was recorded in a study of response to subunit inactivated influenza vaccine. The CDR3 covers 14 residues. Trimming took 3 bases from V and 5 from J, leaving 16 bases between them. Germline CDR1 DFQATT, CDR2 SNEGSKA (reference sequence). From the RT-PCR reads, TCRdb called clonotypes with MiXCR, one entry per CDR3 protein. The data show hundreds of thousands of distinct CDR3 sequences, with 6% to 9% seen just once and roughly 13% held by the top ten. This clonotype has only a few counts. The sequencing here drew on PBMCs from blood, taken roughly 24 months after vaccination. The chain joins TRBV20-1 to TRBJ2-5; D perhaps matches TRBD2 (6 bases). The sequence was collected from a man aged 50-75 years who received an inactivated influenza vaccine. The chain's CDR3 is CSASSREWYETQYF. CDR3 DNA sequence: TGCAGTGCTAGTTCCCGGGAGTGGTATGAGACCCAGTACTTC.